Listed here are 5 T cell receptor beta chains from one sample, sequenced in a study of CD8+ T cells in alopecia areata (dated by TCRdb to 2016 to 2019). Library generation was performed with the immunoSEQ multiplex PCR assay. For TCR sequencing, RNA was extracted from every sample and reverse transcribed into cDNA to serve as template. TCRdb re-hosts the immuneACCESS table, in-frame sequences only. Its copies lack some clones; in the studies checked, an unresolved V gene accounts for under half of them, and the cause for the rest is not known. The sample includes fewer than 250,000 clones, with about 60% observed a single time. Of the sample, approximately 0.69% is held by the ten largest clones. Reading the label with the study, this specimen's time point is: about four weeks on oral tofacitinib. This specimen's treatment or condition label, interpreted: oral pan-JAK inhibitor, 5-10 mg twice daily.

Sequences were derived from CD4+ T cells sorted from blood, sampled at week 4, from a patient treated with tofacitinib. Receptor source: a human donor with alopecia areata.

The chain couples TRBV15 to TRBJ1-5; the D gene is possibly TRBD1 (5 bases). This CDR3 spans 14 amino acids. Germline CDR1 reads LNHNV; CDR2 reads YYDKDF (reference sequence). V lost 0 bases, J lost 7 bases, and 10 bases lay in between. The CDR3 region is CATSRDIQAQPQHF. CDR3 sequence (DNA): TGTGCCACCAGCAGAGACATACAGGCCCAGCCCCAGCATTTT.

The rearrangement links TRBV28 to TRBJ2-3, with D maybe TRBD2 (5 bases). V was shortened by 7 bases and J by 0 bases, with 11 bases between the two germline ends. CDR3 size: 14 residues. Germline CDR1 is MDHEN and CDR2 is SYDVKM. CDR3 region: CASTPTSSTDTQYF. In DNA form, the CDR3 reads TGTGCCAGCACTCCCACTAGTAGCACAGATACGCAGTATTTT. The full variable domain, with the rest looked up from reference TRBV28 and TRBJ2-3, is DVKVTQSSRYLVKRTGEKVFLECVQDMDHENMFWYRQDPGLGLRLIYFSYDVKMKEKGDIPEGYSVSREKKERFSLILESASTNQTSMYLCASTPTSSTDTQYFGPGTRLTVL.

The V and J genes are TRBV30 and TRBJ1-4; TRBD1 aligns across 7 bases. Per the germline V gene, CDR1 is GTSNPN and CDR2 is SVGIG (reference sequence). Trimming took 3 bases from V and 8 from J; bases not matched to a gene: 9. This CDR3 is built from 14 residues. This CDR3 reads CAWSSGTAVEKLFF. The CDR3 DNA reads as TGTGCCTGGAGCTCCGGGACAGCAGTCGAAAAACTGTTTTTT.

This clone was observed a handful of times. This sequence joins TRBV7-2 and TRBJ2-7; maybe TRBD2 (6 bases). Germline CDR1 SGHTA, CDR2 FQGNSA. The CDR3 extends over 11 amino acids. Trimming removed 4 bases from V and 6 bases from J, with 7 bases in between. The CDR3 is CASSWDSEQYF. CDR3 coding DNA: TGTGCCAGCAGCTGGGACTCCGAGCAGTACTTC.

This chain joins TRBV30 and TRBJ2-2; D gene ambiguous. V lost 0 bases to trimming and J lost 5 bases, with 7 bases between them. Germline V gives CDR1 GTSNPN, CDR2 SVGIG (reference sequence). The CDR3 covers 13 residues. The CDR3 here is CAWSVLGTGELFF. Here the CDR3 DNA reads TGTGCCTGGAGTGTACTCGGAACCGGGGAGCTGTTTTTT.